These 20 T cell receptor beta chains came from one sample sequenced in a study of blood T cells in healthy people across ages (dated by TCRdb to 2013 to 2016). Preparation of the library involved 5' RACE. Sequencing took place on an Illumina HiSeq 2500. A second PCR of about 6 to 12 cycles was performed with a sample-barcoded 5' primer and a J-beta primer mix. Using fastp trimming at Q25 and MiXCR clonotype assembly, TCRdb reanalyzed the public sequencing data and kept in-frame beta chains. One record per CDR3 amino acid sequence lists the most common genes and DNA. This sample has 700,000 to 950,000 distinct CDR3 sequences in its table, and 40% to 45% of those were observed once. The leading ten clones occupy 20% to 25% of the sample. The specimen sequenced was blood. These receptors were collected from a woman aged 55 to 70 in good health.

This rearrangement joins TRBV9 to TRBJ2-1; D might be TRBD2 (6 bases). Germline V gene sequence: CDR1 SGDLS, CDR2 YYNGEE. The CDR3 sequence is 16 residues long. V dropped 0 bases and J dropped 2 bases, with 12 bases sitting between them. As DNA, the CDR3 is TGTGCCAGCAGCGTAGCCATGGGCGGGACCTACAATGAGCAGTTCTTC. This codes for CASSVAMGGTYNEQFF.

This chain uses TRBV7-9 with TRBJ2-3; perhaps TRBD2 as D (6 bases). Germline loops: CDR1 SEHNR, CDR2 FQNEAQ (reference sequence). The CDR3 runs to 16 residues. V lost 1 base and J 4 bases, leaving 15 bases between the germline ends. In DNA form, the CDR3 reads TGTGCCAGCAGCTTAGGGCACGCAGGCGGGGCAGATACGCAGTATTTT. It is translated as CASSLGHAGGADTQYF.

This clonotype appeared a few times. The DNA is left out, because the CDR3 cannot be placed on it with certainty; the CDR3 is given as TCRdb lists it. V gene TRBV27 combines with J gene TRBJ2-7; the tabulated D call, TRBD2, remains unverified against the DNA. With termini counted, the CDR3 has 17 amino acids. Germline CDR1 reads MNHEY; CDR2 reads SMNVEV (reference sequence). The CDR3 protein is CASSSSDGPHSSYEQYF.

The V and J genes are TRBV20-1 and TRBJ2-7; weak D call: TRBD2 (5 bases). The last part of the DNA fits TRBJ2-5 better; the J call may be wrong. The CDR3 length is 14 residues. The germline gives CDR1 DFQATT, CDR2 SNEGSKA (reference sequence). DNA of the CDR3: TGCAGTGCTAGAGATGGCGGGTCCCAAGAGACCCAGTACTTC. Its translation is CSARDGGSQETQYF.

This clonotype has just a few counts. The rearrangement links TRBV12-3 or TRBV12-4 to TRBJ2-7, with D perhaps matching TRBD1 or TRBD2 (6 bases each). V dropped 2 bases and J dropped 0 bases, with 11 bases sitting between them. The CDR3 contains 15 residues. CDR3 in amino acids: CASSLRRGPSYEQYF. In DNA, the CDR3 is TGTGCCAGCAGTTTACGACGGGGGCCCTCCTACGAGCAGTACTTC.

In this sample, this clonotype turned up a few times. One base away lies a much larger clone, so this may be a sequencing read error. The chain employs TRBV6-6 and TRBJ2-7; D is unclear. Trimming left V 5 bases short and J 2 bases short, with 7 bases between. The CDR3 has 12 residues. Per germline, CDR1 MNHNY and CDR2 SVGAGI (reference sequence). The CDR3 DNA is TGTGCCAGCAGTCCCTGGACCTACGAGCAGTACTTC. This gives the protein CASSPWTYEQYF.

The V call is TRBV29-1, the J call TRBJ2-4; TRBD1 might be the D (6 bases). Gene TRBJ2-5 matches the end of the DNA better, so the J call may be wrong. Germline CDR1 SQVTM, CDR2 ANQGSEA. CDR3 size: 13 residues. The DNA of the CDR3 is TGCAGCGTTGCTCAGGGGCGCGGCGAGACCCAGTACTTC. Residues: CSVAQGRGETQYF.

The rearrangement joins TRBV5-1 to TRBJ2-7, with 8 bases fitting TRBD1. Losses at the gene ends were 4 bases for V and 12 bases for J; bases not matched to a gene: 9. Germline V gives CDR1 SGHRS, CDR2 YFSETQ. The CDR3 is made up of 12 amino acids. The CDR3 nucleotides read TGCGCCAGCAGCCTCGGACAGGGCACTCTGTACTTC. Residues: CASSLGQGTLYF. Filled out from reference TRBV5-1 and TRBJ2-7, the complete variable domain reads KAGVTQTPRYLIKTRGQQVTLSCSPISGHRSVSWYQQTPGQGLQFLFEYFSETQRNKGNFPGRFSGRQFSNSRSEMNVSTLELGDSALYLCASSLGQGTLYFGPGTRLTVT.

Concerning this clonotype itself: A clone one base away is much larger, so this may be a read error. The rearrangement uses TRBV20-1 and TRBJ2-5; TRBD2 matches 13 bases. Trimming removed 6 bases from V and 11 bases from J; junction bases left unmatched: 15. The CDR3 is 15 residues long. Germline V gives CDR1 DFQATT, CDR2 SNEGSKA (reference sequence). The CDR3 reads CSATTSGGAGDEQYF. The CDR3 DNA sequence: TGCAGTGCAACCACTAGCGGGGGGGCAGGAGATGAGCAGTACTTC.

The table lists this clonotype with a few counts. The rearrangement links TRBV20-1 to TRBJ2-1, with 8 positions matching TRBD2. The J segment lost 2 bases and the V segment lost 5 bases, leaving 11 bases of the junction unmatched. This CDR3 is built from 16 residues. The V gene's germline CDR1 is DFQATT and CDR2 SNEGSKA (reference sequence). CDR3 nucleotides: TGCAGTGCTCCCTACCCTTGGGGACTAGCCTACAATGAGCAGTTCTTC. This sequence encodes CSAPYPWGLAYNEQFF.

J is TRBJ2-7 and V is TRBV9; D remains unclear. The ends were cut back, 0 bases at V and 3 bases at J, with 7 bases in the middle. This CDR3 comprises 13 residues. Germline loops: CDR1 SGDLS, CDR2 YYNGEE. The CDR3 sequence: CASSVAPHYEQYF. The CDR3, as DNA: TGTGCCAGCAGCGTAGCCCCCCACTACGAGCAGTACTTC.

V and J are TRBV24-1 and TRBJ2-5; D not resolved. This CDR3 is 14 amino acids long. Trimming pared 7 bases from V and 2 bases from J, leaving 13 bases between. The germline CDR1 and CDR2 sequences are KGHDR and SFDVKD. The CDR3 reads CATRDRSVQETQYF. The CDR3 DNA reads TGTGCCACCAGGGATCGGAGCGTACAAGAGACCCAGTACTTC.

The table lists this clonotype with a few counts. The CDR3 protein is CSASLGWQETQYF. The CDR3 nucleotides are TGCAGTGCTAGTCTGGGGTGGCAAGAGACCCAGTACTTC. The rearrangement uses TRBV20-1 and TRBJ2-4; D unclear. The J call may be in error: the DNA end matches TRBJ2-5 better. The length of the CDR3 is 13 residues. The V gene's germline CDR1 is DFQATT and CDR2 SNEGSKA (reference sequence).

The chain combines TRBV5-1 with TRBJ1-6, with TRBD1 matching over 7 bases. The CDR3 runs 15 residues. The germline V gene encodes CDR1 SGHRS and CDR2 YFSETQ. After removal of 5 bases from V and 7 bases from J, the junction contained 9 bases not matched to a gene. The CDR3 region is CASRVQGHENSPLHF. Here the CDR3 DNA reads TGCGCCAGCAGGGTACAGGGGCATGAAAATTCACCCCTCCACTTT.

V gene TRBV7-9 combines with J gene TRBJ2-4, with 10 bases that match TRBD2. TRBJ2-7 explains the end of the DNA better; the J call may be wrong. CDR3 length equals 15 residues. Germline V gives CDR1 SEHNR, CDR2 FQNEAQ (reference sequence). The CDR3 reads CASSRGGLAVYEQYF. CDR3 in DNA: TGTGCCAGCAGCAGGGGAGGACTAGCGGTTTACGAGCAGTACTTC.

The chain carries TRBV6-6 and TRBJ2-7, with D perhaps being TRBD1 or TRBD2 (7 bases each). V was clipped by 5 bases and J by 12 bases, with 23 bases between them. Germline CDR1 reads MNHNY; CDR2 reads SVGAGI (reference sequence). The CDR3 runs to 14 residues. CDR3 DNA sequence: TGTGCCAGCAGTAATGCGTGGCAGGGGGGGTCCGGGTACTTC. This translates into CASSNAWQGGSGYF.

The CDR3 loop is CASREQGSYNEQFF. For the CDR3, the DNA is TGTGCCAGCAGAGAACAGGGTTCCTACAATGAGCAGTTCTTC. The chain couples TRBV3-1 to TRBJ2-1; D perhaps matches TRBD1 (6 bases). This CDR3 has 14 amino acids. The germline V gene encodes CDR1 LGHDT and CDR2 YNNKEL (reference sequence). Trimming took 6 bases from V and 1 from J, leaving 10 bases between them.

This rearrangement joins TRBV11-2 to TRBJ2-5, with TRBD2 matching over 9 bases. The CDR3 spans 15 residues. V gave up 3 bases and J gave up 2 bases; unmatched junction bases: 4. Germline CDR1 is SGHAT and CDR2 is FQNNGV. CDR3 residues: CASSLAGGQQETQYF. The CDR3 DNA follows: TGTGCCAGCAGCTTGGCGGGAGGGCAACAAGAGACCCAGTACTTC.

This chain uses TRBV29-1 with TRBJ2-7, with 8 bases aligning to TRBD1. Germline V lookup: CDR1 SQVTM, CDR2 ANQGSEA. The V gene end was trimmed by 6 bases and the J gene end by 5 bases; junction bases not matched to a gene: 6. This CDR3 has 12 residues. The CDR3 spells CSVRGRWNEQYF. In DNA, the CDR3 is TGCAGCGTCAGGGGGCGCTGGAACGAGCAGTACTTC.

The rearrangement links TRBV20-1 to TRBJ1-5; D gene ambiguous. Germline V lookup: CDR1 DFQATT, CDR2 SNEGSKA (reference sequence). This CDR3 contains 15 residues. The V end lost 3 bases, the J end lost 0 bases, and 12 bases lay between the germline ends. The CDR3 reads CSASGAAVSNQPQHF. The CDR3 DNA reads as TGCAGTGCTAGCGGAGCAGCCGTTAGCAATCAGCCCCAGCATTTT.